The clone carrying this T cell receptor (beta chain) was seen just once. Antigen unknown. This record comes from a study of T cell responses to AZD1222 COVID-19 vaccine. General study findings and limits: Repertoires were collected only later (after the peak T cell response had occurred).

Assay: immunoSEQ multiplex PCR; the TCRdb copy retains only in-frame clones and omits some. The sample carries roughly 150,000 clones, 70% to 90% recorded once. Between the trimmed V and J ends, which lost 11 bases and 5 bases, there was a span of 18 bases. This CDR3 spans 13 amino acids. Germline V gives CDR1 LNHDA, CDR2 SQIVND (reference sequence). This TCR was sampled from an adult who received the AZD1222 COVID-19 vaccine. This chain joins TRBV19 and TRBJ1-1, with TRBD1 as a possible D gene (5 bases). The material was peripheral blood, obtained 28 days after the second AZD1222 dose. The CDR3 loop is CAARGVGGTEAFF. CDR3 nucleotide sequence: TGTGCCGCAAGAGGGGTTGGAGGTACTGAAGCTTTCTTT.